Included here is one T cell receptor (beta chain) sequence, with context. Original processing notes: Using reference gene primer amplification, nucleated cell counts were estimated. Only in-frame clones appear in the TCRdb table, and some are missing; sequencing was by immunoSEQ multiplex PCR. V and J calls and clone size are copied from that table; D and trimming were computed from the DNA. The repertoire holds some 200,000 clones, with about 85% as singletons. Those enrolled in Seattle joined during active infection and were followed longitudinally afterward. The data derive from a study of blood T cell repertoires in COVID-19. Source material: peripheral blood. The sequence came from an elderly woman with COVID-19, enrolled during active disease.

The CDR3 sequence: CASSTSVTNYGYTF. CDR3 bases: TGTGCCAGCAGCACCAGCGTAACAAACTATGGCTACACCTTC. This chain joins TRBV7-2 and TRBJ1-2; D ambiguous. The CDR3 length is 14 residues. Deletions cut 5 bases from V and 2 bases from J, with 12 bases between. Germline V gene sequence: CDR1 SGHTA, CDR2 FQGNSA.